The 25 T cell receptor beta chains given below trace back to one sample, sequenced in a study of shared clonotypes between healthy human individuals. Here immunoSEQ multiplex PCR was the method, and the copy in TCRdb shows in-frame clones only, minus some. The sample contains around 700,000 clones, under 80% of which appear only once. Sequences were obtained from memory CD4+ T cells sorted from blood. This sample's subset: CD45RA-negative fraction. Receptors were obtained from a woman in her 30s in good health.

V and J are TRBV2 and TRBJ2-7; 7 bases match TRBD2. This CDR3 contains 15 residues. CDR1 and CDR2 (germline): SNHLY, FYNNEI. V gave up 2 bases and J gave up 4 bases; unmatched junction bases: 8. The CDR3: CASSERSSGPYEQYF. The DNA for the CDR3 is TGTGCCAGCAGTGAAAGGTCTAGCGGACCATACGAGCAGTACTTC.

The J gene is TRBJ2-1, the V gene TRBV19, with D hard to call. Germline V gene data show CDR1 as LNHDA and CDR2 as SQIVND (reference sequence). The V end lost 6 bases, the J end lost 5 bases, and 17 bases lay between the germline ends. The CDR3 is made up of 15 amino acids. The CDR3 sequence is CASSVPGERNNEQFF. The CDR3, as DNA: TGTGCCAGTAGCGTCCCCGGAGAGAGAAACAATGAGCAGTTCTTC.

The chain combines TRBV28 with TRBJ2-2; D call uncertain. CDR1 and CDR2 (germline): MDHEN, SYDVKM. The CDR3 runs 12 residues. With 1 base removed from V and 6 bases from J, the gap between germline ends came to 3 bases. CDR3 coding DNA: TGTGCCAGCAGTTTATCTCCCGGGGAGCTGTTTTTT. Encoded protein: CASSLSPGELFF.

This chain's CDR3 is CASSRRQGPSTNEKLFF. CDR3 DNA sequence: TGTGCCAGCAGCCGTCGACAGGGGCCATCAACTAATGAAAAACTGTTTTTT. V usage is TRBV27 and J usage is TRBJ1-4; 8 bases agree with TRBD1. The CDR3 totals 17 residues. Germline CDR1 is MNHEY and CDR2 is SMNVEV (reference sequence). Germline trimming cut 6 bases from V and 0 bases from J; bases unmatched to any gene: 9.

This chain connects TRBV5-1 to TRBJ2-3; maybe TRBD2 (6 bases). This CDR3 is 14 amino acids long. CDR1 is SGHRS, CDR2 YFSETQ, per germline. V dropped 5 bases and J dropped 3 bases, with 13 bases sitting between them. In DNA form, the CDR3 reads TGCGCCAGCAGTCCCGGGAGAACTACAGATACGCAGTATTTT. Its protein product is CASSPGRTTDTQYF.

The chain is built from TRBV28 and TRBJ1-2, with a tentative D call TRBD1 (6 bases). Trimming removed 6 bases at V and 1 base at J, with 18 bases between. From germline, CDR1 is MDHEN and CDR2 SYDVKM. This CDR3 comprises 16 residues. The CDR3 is CASRRIGYRDNYGYTF. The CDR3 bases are TGTGCCAGCAGAAGAATCGGTTACAGGGATAACTATGGCTACACCTTC.

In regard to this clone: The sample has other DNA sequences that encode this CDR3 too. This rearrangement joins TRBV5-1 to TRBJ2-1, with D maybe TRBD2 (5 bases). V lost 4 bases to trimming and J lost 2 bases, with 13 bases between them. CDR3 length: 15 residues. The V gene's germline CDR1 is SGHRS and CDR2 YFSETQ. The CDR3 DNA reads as TGCGCCAGCAGCCTTTCGAGCGGCACCTACAATGAGCAGTTCTTC. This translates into CASSLSSGTYNEQFF.

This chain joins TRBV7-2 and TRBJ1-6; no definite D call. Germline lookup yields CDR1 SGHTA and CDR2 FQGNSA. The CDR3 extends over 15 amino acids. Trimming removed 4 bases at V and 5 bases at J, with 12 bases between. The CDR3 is CASSSTGPNNSPLHF. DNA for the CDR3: TGTGCCAGCAGCTCAACTGGTCCGAATAATTCACCCCTCCACTTT.

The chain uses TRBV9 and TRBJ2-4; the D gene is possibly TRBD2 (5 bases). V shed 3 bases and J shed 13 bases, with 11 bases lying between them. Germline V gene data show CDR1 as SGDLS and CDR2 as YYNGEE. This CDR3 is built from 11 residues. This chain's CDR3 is CASSGGYLQYF. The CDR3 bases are TGTGCCAGCAGCGGAGGGTATTTGCAGTACTTC.

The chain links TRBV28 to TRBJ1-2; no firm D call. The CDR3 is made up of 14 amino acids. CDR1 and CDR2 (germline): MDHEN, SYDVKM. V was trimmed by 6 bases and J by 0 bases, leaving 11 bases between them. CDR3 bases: TGTGCCAGCAGGGAACAGAGCTCTAACTATGGCTACACCTTC. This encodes CASREQSSNYGYTF.

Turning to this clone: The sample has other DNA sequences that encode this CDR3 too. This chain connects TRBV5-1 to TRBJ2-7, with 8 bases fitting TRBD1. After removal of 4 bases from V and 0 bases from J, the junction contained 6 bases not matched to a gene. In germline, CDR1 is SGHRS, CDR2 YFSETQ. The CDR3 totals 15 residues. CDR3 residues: CASSPTGGSSYEQYF. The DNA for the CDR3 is TGCGCCAGCAGCCCAACAGGGGGGAGCTCCTACGAGCAGTACTTC.

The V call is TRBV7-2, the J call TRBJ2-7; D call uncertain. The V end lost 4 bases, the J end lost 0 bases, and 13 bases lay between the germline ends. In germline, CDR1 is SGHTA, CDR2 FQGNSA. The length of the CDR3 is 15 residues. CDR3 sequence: CASSSYERSSYEQYF. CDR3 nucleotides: TGTGCCAGCAGCTCGTATGAAAGAAGCTCCTACGAGCAGTACTTC.

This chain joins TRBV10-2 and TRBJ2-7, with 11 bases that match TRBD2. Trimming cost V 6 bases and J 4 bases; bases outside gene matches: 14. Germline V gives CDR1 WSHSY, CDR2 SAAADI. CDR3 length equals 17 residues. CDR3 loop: CASSTPPRGLADYEQYF. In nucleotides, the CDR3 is TGCGCCAGCAGCACACCCCCCCGGGGACTAGCGGATTACGAGCAGTACTTC.

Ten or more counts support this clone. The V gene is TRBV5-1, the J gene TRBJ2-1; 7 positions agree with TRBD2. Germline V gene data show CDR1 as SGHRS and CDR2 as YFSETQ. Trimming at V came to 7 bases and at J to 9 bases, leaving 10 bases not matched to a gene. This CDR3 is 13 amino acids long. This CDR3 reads CASRPGTTSEQFF. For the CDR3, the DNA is TGCGCCAGCCGTCCCGGGACTACGAGTGAGCAGTTCTTC.

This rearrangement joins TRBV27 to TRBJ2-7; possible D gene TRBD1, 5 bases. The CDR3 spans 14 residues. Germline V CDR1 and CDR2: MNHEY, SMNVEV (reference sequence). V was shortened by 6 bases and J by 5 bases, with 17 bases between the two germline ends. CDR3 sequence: CASSRRGLSDEQYF. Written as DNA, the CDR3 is TGTGCCAGCAGCAGAAGGGGTTTGAGCGACGAGCAGTACTTC.

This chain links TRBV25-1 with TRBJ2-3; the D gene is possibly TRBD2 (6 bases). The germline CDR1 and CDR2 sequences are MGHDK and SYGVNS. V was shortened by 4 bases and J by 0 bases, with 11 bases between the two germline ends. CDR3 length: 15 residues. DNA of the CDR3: TGTGCCAGCAGTGTCGTGGAGGGAAGCACAGATACGCAGTATTTT. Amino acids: CASSVVEGSTDTQYF.

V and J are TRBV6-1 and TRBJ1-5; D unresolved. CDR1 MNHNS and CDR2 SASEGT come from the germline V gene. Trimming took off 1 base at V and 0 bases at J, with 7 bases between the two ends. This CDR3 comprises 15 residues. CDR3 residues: CASSEGRNSNQPQHF. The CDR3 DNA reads TGTGCCAGCAGTGAAGGCAGGAATAGCAATCAGCCCCAGCATTTT.

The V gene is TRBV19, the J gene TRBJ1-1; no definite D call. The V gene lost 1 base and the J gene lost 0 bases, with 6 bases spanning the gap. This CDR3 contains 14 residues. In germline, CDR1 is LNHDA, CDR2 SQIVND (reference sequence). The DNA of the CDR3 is TGTGCCAGTAGTATAGGGTCGATGAACACTGAAGCTTTCTTT. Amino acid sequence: CASSIGSMNTEAFF.

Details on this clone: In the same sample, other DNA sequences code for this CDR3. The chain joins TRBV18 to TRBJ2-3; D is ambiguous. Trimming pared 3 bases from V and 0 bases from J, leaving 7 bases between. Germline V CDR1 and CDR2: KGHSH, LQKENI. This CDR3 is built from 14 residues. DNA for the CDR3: TGTGCCAGCTCACCTAGTGGTAGCACAGATACGCAGTATTTT. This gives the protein CASSPSGSTDTQYF.

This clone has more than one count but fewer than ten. CDR3 nucleotides: TGTGCCAGCAGTTTCCATACTTTGTCAAAACGCTCCTACGAGCAGTACTTC. Its protein product is CASSFHTLSKRSYEQYF. This chain joins TRBV28 and TRBJ2-7; D call uncertain. Trimming took off 3 bases at V and 0 bases at J, with 18 bases between the two ends. This CDR3 is 17 amino acids long. The V gene's germline CDR1 is MDHEN and CDR2 SYDVKM.

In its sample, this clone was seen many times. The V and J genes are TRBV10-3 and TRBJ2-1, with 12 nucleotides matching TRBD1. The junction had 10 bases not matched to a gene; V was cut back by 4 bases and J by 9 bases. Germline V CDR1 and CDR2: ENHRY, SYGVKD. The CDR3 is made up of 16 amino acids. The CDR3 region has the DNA TGTGCCATCAGTGGGGGCGCCGGGACAGGGGGCCTTGAGCAGTTCTTC. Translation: CAISGGAGTGGLEQFF.

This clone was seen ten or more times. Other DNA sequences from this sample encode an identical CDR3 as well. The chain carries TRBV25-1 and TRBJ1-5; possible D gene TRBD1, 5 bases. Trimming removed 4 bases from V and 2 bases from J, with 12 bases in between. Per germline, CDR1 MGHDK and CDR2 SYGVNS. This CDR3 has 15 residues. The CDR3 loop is CASSGSGGGNQPQHF. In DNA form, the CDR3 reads TGTGCCAGCAGTGGTTCCGGAGGGGGCAATCAGCCCCAGCATTTT.

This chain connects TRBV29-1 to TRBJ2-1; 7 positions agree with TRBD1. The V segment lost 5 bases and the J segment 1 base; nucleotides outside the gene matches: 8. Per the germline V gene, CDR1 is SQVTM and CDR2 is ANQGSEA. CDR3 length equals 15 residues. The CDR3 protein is CSVLGQDKSYNEQFF. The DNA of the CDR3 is TGCAGCGTTCTCGGACAGGATAAGTCCTACAATGAGCAGTTCTTC.

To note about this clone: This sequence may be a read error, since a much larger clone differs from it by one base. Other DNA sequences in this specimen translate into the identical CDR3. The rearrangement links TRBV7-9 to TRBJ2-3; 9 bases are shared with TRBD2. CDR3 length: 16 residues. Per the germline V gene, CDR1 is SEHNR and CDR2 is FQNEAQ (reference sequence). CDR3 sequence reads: CASSVTTSGGWDTQYF. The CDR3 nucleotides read TGTGCCAGCAGCGTAACGACTAGCGGAGGTTGGGATACGCAATATTTT.

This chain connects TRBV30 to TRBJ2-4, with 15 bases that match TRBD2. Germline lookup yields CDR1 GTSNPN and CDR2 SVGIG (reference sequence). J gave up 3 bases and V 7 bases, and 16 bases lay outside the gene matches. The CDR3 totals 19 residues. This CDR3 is CAFLVPGLAGGGVKNIQYF. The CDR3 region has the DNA TGTGCCTTCCTAGTTCCGGGACTAGCGGGAGGAGGTGTCAAAAACATTCAGTACTTC.